These 16 T cell receptor beta chains were all obtained from the same sample, sequenced in a study of OX40 agonist ivuxolimab in advanced cancers. This table comes from immunoSEQ multiplex PCR, and its TCRdb copy is limited to in-frame clones, with some not included. The table lists around 55,000 clones, 80% to 90% of them singletons, with approximately 13% in the top ten. Sequenced here: CD4+ or CD8+ T cells sorted from blood, sampled in a trial of the OX40 agonist ivuxolimab. These receptors all come from an adult with an advanced solid tumor such as melanoma, head and neck, liver or kidney cancer.

The V call is TRBV7-2, the J call TRBJ1-1; D is perhaps TRBD1 (5 bases). CDR3 length equals 12 residues. V lost 3 bases and J 11 bases, leaving 13 bases between the germline ends. Germline V gene lookup returns CDR1 SGHTA and CDR2 FQGNSA. The CDR3: CASSFEGEGAFF. The CDR3 coding sequence is TGTGCCAGCAGCTTCGAAGGCGAGGGGGCTTTCTTT.

The rearrangement uses TRBV9 and TRBJ2-3; D uncertain. Germline-derived CDR1 and CDR2 are SGDLS and YYNGEE. Trimming left V 4 bases short and J 1 base short, with 16 bases between. The CDR3 length is 16 residues. CDR3 DNA: TGTGCCAGCAGCCCACCCCCTCTACGCCGCACAGATACGCAGTATTTT. Residues: CASSPPPLRRTDTQYF.

The chain joins TRBV7-3 to TRBJ2-1; 7 bases line up with TRBD2. V trimming: 6 bases; J trimming: 0 bases; junction bases outside the gene matches: 8. This CDR3 is built from 16 residues. Germline CDR1 SGHTA, CDR2 FQGTGA. CDR3 region: CASSPGGGSSYNEQFF. The CDR3 coding sequence is TGTGCCAGCAGTCCGGGAGGCGGAAGCTCCTACAATGAGCAGTTCTTC.

Concerning this clone itself: Since the CDR3 does not end with the conserved phenylalanine or tryptophan, this likely comes from a read error. No DNA is shown, since the ends of the CDR3 on it are uncertain; the CDR3 is the one TCRdb lists. This chain's CDR3 is CASSLGSLA. The rearrangement uses TRBV7-6 and TRBJ1-4. Germline loops: CDR1 SGHVS, CDR2 FNYEAQ. The CDR3 region is 9 residues in length, termini included.

The rearrangement joins TRBV29-1 to TRBJ1-1, with 7 bases identical to TRBD1. With V trimmed by 6 bases and J by 7 bases, 20 bases remained unmatched. The CDR3 is made up of 16 amino acids. Germline V gene lookup returns CDR1 SQVTM and CDR2 ANQGSEA. CDR3 DNA: TGCAGCGTCCCAAACCGGGACAGTGGGATGGAGGGTGAAGCTTTCTTT. Its translation: CSVPNRDSGMEGEAFF. Combining the CDR3 with reference TRBV29-1 and TRBJ1-1 gives the whole variable domain SAVISQKPSRDICQRGTSLTIQCQVDSQVTMMFWYRQQPGQSLTLIATANQGSEATYESGFVIDKFPISRPNLTFSTLTVSNMSPEDSSIYLCSVPNRDSGMEGEAFFGQGTRLTVV.

Details on this clone: The same CDR3 also results from other DNA sequences found in this sample. The chain recombines TRBV6-5 with TRBJ1-1, with D possibly TRBD1 on 5 matching bases. CDR1 is MNHEY, CDR2 SVGAGI, per germline. V lost 5 bases and J lost 5, with 9 bases in between. There are 12 residues in the CDR3. CDR3 coding DNA: TGTGCCAGCAGTCCAGGGTTTACTGAAGCTTTCTTT. This gives the protein CASSPGFTEAFF.

V is TRBV27 and J is TRBJ1-2; 8 nucleotides agree with TRBD1. The V segment lost 4 bases and the J segment 4 bases; nucleotides outside the gene matches: 5. This CDR3 is built from 14 residues. The germline gives CDR1 MNHEY, CDR2 SMNVEV (reference sequence). This chain's CDR3 is CASSSGGDLYGYTF. The CDR3 DNA reads TGTGCCAGCAGTTCAGGGGGCGACCTCTATGGCTACACCTTC.

This chain uses TRBV11-1 with TRBJ2-1, with TRBD1 matching over 7 bases. After removal of 4 bases from V and 2 bases from J, the junction contained 5 bases not matched to a gene. Germline loops: CDR1 SGHAT, CDR2 FQDESV (reference sequence). The CDR3 is 15 residues long. This CDR3 is CASSWRQGPYNEQFF. CDR3 coding DNA: TGTGCCAGCAGCTGGCGACAGGGACCCTACAATGAGCAGTTCTTC.

This rearrangement joins TRBV28 to TRBJ1-1; D perhaps matches TRBD1 (6 bases). V was cut by 4 bases and J by 6 bases, with 21 bases left in between. This CDR3 spans 16 amino acids. The germline gives CDR1 MDHEN, CDR2 SYDVKM. CDR3 bases: TGTGCCAGCAGTTCCCTCGGAGCAACAGGGCCAGCTGAAGCTTTCTTT. Encoded protein: CASSSLGATGPAEAFF.

CDR3 in DNA: TGTGCCAGCAGCTTTCTTCCGGGGGTCATGAACACTGAAGCTTTCTTT. Protein: CASSFLPGVMNTEAFF. The chain employs TRBV7-9 and TRBJ1-1; tentative D call: TRBD1 (5 bases). V was clipped by 3 bases and J by 0 bases, with 14 bases between them. Germline lookup yields CDR1 SEHNR and CDR2 FQNEAQ (reference sequence). The CDR3 is 16 amino acids.

The J gene is TRBJ2-3, the V gene TRBV5-6; TRBD1 matches 10 bases. This CDR3 contains 16 residues. The germline gives CDR1 SGHDT, CDR2 YYEEEE. V shed 2 bases, J shed 3 bases, and the junction held 6 bases outside the gene matches. CDR3 DNA: TGTGCCAGCAGCTTTGACAGGGGGCGTGTGACAGATACGCAGTATTTT. Its translation is CASSFDRGRVTDTQYF.

The chain is built from TRBV27 and TRBJ1-5; TRBD1 matches at 9 bases. V shed 5 bases and J 6 bases; nucleotides not matched to a gene: 5. Germline CDR1 MNHEY, CDR2 SMNVEV (reference sequence). This CDR3 contains 14 residues. This CDR3 reads CASSRTGVFQPQHF. CDR3 DNA: TGTGCCAGCAGTAGGACAGGGGTATTTCAGCCCCAGCATTTT.

The chain links TRBV7-8 to TRBJ1-2, with 7 bases identical to TRBD1. The CDR3 extends over 16 amino acids. V lost 2 bases and J lost 7; bases outside the gene matches: 13. Per the germline V gene, CDR1 is SGHVS and CDR2 is FQNEAQ. For the CDR3, the DNA is TGTGCCAGCAGCTTAACAGGGGCCAGTCGGCCCCCTGGCTACACCTTC. Translated: CASSLTGASRPPGYTF.

J is TRBJ2-3 and V is TRBV7-2; 10 positions match TRBD1. CDR3 length: 14 amino acids. The ends lost 5 bases at V and 3 bases at J; junction bases unmatched: 2. The V gene's germline CDR1 is SGHTA and CDR2 FQGNSA. The CDR3 sequence: CASSRDRGTDTQYF. CDR3 coding DNA: TGTGCCAGCAGCCGGGACAGGGGTACAGATACGCAGTATTTT.

The V gene is TRBV6-5, the J gene TRBJ2-1; D ambiguous. CDR1 and CDR2 (germline): MNHEY, SVGAGI. CDR3 size: 13 residues. Trimming shortened V by 7 bases and J by 5 bases, and 12 bases separated the two germline ends. CDR3 in amino acids: CASKERTNNEQFF. CDR3 nucleotide sequence: TGTGCCAGCAAGGAGCGCACTAACAATGAGCAGTTCTTC.

This chain uses TRBV27 with TRBJ2-1; D call uncertain. In germline, CDR1 is MNHEY, CDR2 SMNVEV (reference sequence). Trimming took off 2 bases at V and 0 bases at J, with 11 bases between the two ends. The CDR3 has 16 residues. In DNA form, the CDR3 reads TGTGCCAGCAGTTTAACTCTTACAAGCTCCTACAATGAGCAGTTCTTC. Residues: CASSLTLTSSYNEQFF.